The sequence of this T cell receptor (beta chain) was determined in a study of shared clonotypes between healthy human individuals. Study at large: The study used three CD4 naive, three CD4 memory, two CD8 naive and one CD8 memory plate per donor.

Terminally differentiated effector memory CD45RA+ cells were excluded from the naive CD8 cells, which were CD45RO-negative and positively selected for CCR7. This CDR3 region has 12 residues. CDR1 and CDR2 from the germline V gene are MGHDK and SYGVNS. The ends were cut back, 8 bases at V and 8 bases at J, with 12 bases in the middle. Findings and caveats of the study: Tissues were not sampled, only blood, and their repertoires likely differ. Non-shared clonotypes had lower generation probabilities than those shared by all four donors. In general, naive subsets displayed greater estimated richness than memory subsets did.

With regard to this clone: Its cognate antigen is unknown.

Measured with immunoSEQ multiplex PCR; TCRdb has only the in-frame clones, and not every one. The sample yields around 2.1 million clones, 93% seen once. The J gene is TRBJ1-4, the V gene TRBV25-1; no firm D call. The receptor was derived from a man younger than 35 in good health. Some clones in this sample may be carry-over from other donors' samples. Sequences were obtained from naive CD8+ T cells from PBMCs. The CDR3 DNA reads TGTGCCAGCTGTTGGACGCAAGAAAAACTGTTTTTT. As protein: CASCWTQEKLFF.